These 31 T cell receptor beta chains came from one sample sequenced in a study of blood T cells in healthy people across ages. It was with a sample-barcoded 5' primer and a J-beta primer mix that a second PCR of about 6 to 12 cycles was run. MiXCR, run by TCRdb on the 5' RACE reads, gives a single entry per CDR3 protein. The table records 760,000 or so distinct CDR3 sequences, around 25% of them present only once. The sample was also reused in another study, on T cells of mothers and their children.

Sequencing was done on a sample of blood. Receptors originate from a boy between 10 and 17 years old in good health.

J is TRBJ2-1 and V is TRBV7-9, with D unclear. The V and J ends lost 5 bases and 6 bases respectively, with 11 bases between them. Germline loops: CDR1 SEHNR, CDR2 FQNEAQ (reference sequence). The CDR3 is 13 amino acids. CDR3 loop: CASSPTLVNEQFF. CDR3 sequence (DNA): TGTGCCAGCAGCCCCACGCTAGTCAATGAGCAGTTCTTC. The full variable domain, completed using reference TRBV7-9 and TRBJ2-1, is DTGVSQNPRHKITKRGQNVTFRCDPISEHNRLYWYRQTLGQGPEFLTYFQNEAQLEKSRLLSDRFSAERPKGSFSTLEIQRTEQGDSAMYLCASSPTLVNEQFFGPGTRLTVL.

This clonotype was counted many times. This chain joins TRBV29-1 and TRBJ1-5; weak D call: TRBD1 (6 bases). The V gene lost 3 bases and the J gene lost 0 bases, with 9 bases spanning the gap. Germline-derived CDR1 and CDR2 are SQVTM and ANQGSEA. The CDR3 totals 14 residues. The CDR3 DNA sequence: TGCAGCGTTGAGGAGGGGGGTAGCAATCAGCCCCAGCATTTT. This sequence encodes CSVEEGGSNQPQHF. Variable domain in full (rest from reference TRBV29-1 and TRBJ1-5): SAVISQKPSRDICQRGTSLTIQCQVDSQVTMMFWYRQQPGQSLTLIATANQGSEATYESGFVIDKFPISRPNLTFSTLTVSNMSPEDSSIYLCSVEEGGSNQPQHFGDGTRLSIL.

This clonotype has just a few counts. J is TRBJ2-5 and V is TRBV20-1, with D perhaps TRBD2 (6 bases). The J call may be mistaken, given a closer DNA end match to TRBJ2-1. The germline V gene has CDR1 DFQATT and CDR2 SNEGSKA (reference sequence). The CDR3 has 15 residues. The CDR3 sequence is CSASSLRGDSNEQFF. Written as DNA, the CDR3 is TGCAGTGCTAGTAGCCTGCGGGGAGATAGCAATGAGCAGTTCTTC.

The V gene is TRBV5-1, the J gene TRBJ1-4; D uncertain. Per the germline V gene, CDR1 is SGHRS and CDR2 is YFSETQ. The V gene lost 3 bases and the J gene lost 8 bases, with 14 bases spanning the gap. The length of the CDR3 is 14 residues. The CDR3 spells CASSYAGQNEKLFF. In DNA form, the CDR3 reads TGCGCCAGCAGCTACGCCGGGCAGAACGAAAAACTGTTTTTT.

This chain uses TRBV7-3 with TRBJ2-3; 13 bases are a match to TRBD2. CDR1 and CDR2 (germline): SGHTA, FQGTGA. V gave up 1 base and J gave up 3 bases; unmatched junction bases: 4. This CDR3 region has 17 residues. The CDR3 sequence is CASSLRLAGGGTDTQYF. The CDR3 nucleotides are TGTGCCAGCAGCTTAAGACTAGCGGGGGGCGGTACAGATACGCAGTATTTT.

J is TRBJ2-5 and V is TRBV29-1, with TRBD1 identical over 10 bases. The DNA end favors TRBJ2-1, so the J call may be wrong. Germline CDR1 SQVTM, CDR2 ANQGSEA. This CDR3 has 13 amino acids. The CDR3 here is CSWEAGQGSEQFF. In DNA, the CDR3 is TGCAGTTGGGAGGCGGGACAGGGGAGTGAGCAGTTCTTC.

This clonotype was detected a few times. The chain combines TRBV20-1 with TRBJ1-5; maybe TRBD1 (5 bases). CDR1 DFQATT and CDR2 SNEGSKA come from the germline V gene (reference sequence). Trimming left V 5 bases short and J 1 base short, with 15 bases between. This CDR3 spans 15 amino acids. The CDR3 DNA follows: TGCAGTGCTGCGAATCTCCGGGACAGCAATCAGCCCCAGCATTTT. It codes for CSAANLRDSNQPQHF.

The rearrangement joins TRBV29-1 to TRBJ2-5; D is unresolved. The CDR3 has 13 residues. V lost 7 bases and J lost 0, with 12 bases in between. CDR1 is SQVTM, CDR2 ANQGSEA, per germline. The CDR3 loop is CSGLRVDQETQYF. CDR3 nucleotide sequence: TGCAGCGGCCTCCGGGTCGACCAAGAGACCCAGTACTTC. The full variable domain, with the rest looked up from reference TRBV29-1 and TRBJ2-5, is SAVISQKPSRDICQRGTSLTIQCQVDSQVTMMFWYRQQPGQSLTLIATANQGSEATYESGFVIDKFPISRPNLTFSTLTVSNMSPEDSSIYLCSGLRVDQETQYFGPGTRLLVL.

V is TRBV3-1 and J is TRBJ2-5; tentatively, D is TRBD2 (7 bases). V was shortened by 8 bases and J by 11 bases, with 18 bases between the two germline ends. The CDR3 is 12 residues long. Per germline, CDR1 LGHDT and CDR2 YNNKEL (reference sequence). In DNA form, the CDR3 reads TGTGCCAGCGGGGGGGCGGTTGAGGAGCAGTACTTC. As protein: CASGGAVEEQYF.

CDR3 region: CASSLYGEGETQYF. The CDR3 coding sequence is TGTGCCAGCAGCTTGTACGGGGAGGGGGAGACCCAGTACTTC. This chain joins TRBV5-5 and TRBJ2-5, with 7 positions matching TRBD2. There are 14 residues in the CDR3. Germline CDR1 SGHKS, CDR2 YYEKEE (reference sequence). V was clipped by 1 base and J by 5 bases; unmatched bases: 5.

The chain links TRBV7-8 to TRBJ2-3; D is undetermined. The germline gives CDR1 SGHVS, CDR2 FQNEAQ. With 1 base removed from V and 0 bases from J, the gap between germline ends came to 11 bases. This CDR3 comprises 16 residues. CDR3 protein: CASSLVWDSSTDTQYF. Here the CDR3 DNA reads TGTGCCAGCAGCTTAGTCTGGGATTCTAGCACAGATACGCAGTATTTT. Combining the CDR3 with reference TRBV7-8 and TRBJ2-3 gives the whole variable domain GAGVSQSPRYKVAKRGQDVALRCDPISGHVSLFWYQQALGQGPEFLTYFQNEAQLDKSGLPSDRFFAERPEGSVSTLKIQRTQQEDSAVYLCASSLVWDSSTDTQYFGPGTRLTVL.

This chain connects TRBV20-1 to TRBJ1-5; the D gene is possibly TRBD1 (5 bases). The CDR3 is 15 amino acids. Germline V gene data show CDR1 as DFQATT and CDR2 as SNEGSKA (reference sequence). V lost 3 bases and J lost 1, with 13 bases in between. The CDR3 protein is CSASPSRGSNQPQHF. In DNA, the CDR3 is TGCAGTGCTAGTCCCTCGAGGGGCAGCAATCAGCCCCAGCATTTT.

CDR3 in DNA: TGTGCCAGCAGCGTGTGGTCCGAGGGGGGTCTCGATGAGCAGTTCTTC. It encodes CASSVWSEGGLDEQFF. The chain is built from TRBV9 and TRBJ2-5; possibly TRBD1 or TRBD2 for D (6 bases each). Judging by the DNA end, TRBJ2-1 fits better; the J call may be wrong. Per the germline V gene, CDR1 is SGDLS and CDR2 is YYNGEE. The CDR3 spans 16 residues.

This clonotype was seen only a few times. CDR3 residues: CASSERGLNTGELFF. CDR3 DNA: TGTGCCAGCAGCGAAAGGGGCTTGAACACCGGGGAGCTGTTTTTT. The V gene is TRBV6-1, the J gene TRBJ2-2; D possibly corresponds to TRBD1 (5 bases). Germline V gene sequence: CDR1 MNHNS, CDR2 SASEGT. CDR3 size: 15 residues. The germline V and J ends were trimmed by 6 bases and 1 base, with 12 bases remaining between them.

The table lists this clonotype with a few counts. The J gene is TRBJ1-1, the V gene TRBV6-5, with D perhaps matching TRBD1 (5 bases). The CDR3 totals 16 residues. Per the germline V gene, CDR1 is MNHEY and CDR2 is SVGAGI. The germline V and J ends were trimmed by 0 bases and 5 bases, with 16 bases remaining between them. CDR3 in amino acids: CASSYSGVGAETEAFF. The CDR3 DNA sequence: TGTGCCAGCAGTTACTCGGGGGTAGGGGCTGAAACTGAAGCTTTCTTT.

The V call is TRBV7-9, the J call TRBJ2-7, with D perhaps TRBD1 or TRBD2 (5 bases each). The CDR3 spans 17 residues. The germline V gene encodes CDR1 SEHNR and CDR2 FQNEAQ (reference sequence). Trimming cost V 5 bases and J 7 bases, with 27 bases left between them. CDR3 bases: TGTGCCAGCAGCCCGCTCCCTGGGGACCTAAGCCGAATGGAGCAGTACTTC. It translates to CASSPLPGDLSRMEQYF. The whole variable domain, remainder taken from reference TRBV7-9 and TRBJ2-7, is DTGVSQNPRHKITKRGQNVTFRCDPISEHNRLYWYRQTLGQGPEFLTYFQNEAQLEKSRLLSDRFSAERPKGSFSTLEIQRTEQGDSAMYLCASSPLPGDLSRMEQYFGPGTRLTVT.

This CDR3 reads CASRRNQGEAFF. The CDR3 DNA is TGTGCCAGCAGGCGAAATCAGGGGGAAGCTTTCTTT. V is TRBV14 and J is TRBJ1-1, with D perhaps TRBD1 (6 bases). Germline values: CDR1 SGHDN, CDR2 FVKESK. V lost 6 bases to trimming and J lost 8 bases, with 13 bases between them. The CDR3 is made up of 12 amino acids.

In nucleotides, the CDR3 is TGTGCCAGCAGGTCAAGCTGGAGTGAGCAGTTCTTC. The encoded protein is CASRSSWSEQFF. The chain joins TRBV28 to TRBJ2-5; D unclear. Judging by the DNA end, TRBJ2-1 fits better; the J call may be wrong. CDR1 and CDR2 (germline): MDHEN, SYDVKM. CDR3 size: 12 residues.

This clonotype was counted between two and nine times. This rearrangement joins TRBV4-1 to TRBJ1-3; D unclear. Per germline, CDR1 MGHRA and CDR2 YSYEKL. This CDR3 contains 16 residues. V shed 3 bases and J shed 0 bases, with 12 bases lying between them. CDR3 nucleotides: TGCGCCAGCAGCCAGGATCCTGGGGTCTCTGGAAACACCATATATTTT. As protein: CASSQDPGVSGNTIYF.

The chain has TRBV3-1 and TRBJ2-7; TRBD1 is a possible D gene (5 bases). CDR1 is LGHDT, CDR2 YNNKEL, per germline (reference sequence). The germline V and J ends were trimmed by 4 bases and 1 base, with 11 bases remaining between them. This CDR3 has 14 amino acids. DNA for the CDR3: TGTGCCAGCAGCCCGGCTCAGGGTTCCTACGAGCAGTACTTC. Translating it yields CASSPAQGSYEQYF.

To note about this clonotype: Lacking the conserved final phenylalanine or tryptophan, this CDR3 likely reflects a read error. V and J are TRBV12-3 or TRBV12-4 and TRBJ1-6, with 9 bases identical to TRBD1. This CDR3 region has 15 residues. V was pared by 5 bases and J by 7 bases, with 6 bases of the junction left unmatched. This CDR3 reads CASSPNRGRNSPLHL. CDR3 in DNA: TGTGCCAGCAGTCCGAACAGGGGGCGGAATTCACCCCTCCACCTT.

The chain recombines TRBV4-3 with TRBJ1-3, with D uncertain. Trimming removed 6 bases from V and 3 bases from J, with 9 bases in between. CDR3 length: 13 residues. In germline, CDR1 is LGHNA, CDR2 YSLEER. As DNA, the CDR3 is TGCGCCAGCAGGCCGGCGGGTGGAAACACCATATATTTT. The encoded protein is CASRPAGGNTIYF.

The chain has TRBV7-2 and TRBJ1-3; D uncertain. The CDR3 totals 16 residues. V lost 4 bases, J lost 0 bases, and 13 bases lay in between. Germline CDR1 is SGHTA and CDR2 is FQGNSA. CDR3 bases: TGTGCCAGCAGCTCCACAATATTCAGCTCTGGAAACACCATATATTTT. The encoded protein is CASSSTIFSSGNTIYF.

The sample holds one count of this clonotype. The CDR3 is CASSPAARENTIYF. The DNA of the CDR3 is TGTGCCAGCTCACCGGCCGCCAGGGAAAACACCATATATTTT. The chain carries TRBV18 and TRBJ1-3; a possible D gene is TRBD1 (5 bases). The germline V gene encodes CDR1 KGHSH and CDR2 LQKENI. The length of the CDR3 is 14 residues. The V gene lost 3 bases and the J gene lost 6 bases, with 12 bases spanning the gap. Filled out from reference TRBV18 and TRBJ1-3, the complete variable domain reads NAGVMQNPRHLVRRRGQEARLRCSPMKGHSHVYWYRQLPEEGLKFMVYLQKENIIDESGMPKERFSAEFPKEGPSILRIQQVVRGDSAAYFCASSPAARENTIYFGEGSWLTVV.

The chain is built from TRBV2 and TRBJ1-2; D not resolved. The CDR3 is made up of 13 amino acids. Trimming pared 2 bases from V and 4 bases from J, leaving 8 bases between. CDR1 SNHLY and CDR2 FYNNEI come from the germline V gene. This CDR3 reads CASSELPGYGYTF. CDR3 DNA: TGTGCCAGCAGTGAACTGCCAGGCTATGGCTACACCTTC.

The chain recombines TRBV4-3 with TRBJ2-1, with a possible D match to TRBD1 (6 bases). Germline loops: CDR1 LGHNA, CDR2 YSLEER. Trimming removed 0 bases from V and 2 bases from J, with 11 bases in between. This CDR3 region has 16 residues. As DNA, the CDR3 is TGCGCCAGCAGCCAAGATCTACAGGGCCCCTACAATGAGCAGTTCTTC. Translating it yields CASSQDLQGPYNEQFF.

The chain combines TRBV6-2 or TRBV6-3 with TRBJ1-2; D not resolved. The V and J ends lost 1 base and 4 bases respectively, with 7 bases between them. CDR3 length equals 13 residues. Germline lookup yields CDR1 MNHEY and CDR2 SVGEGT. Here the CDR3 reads CASSYLRPYGYTF. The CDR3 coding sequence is TGTGCCAGCAGTTACTTACGACCCTATGGCTACACCTTC.

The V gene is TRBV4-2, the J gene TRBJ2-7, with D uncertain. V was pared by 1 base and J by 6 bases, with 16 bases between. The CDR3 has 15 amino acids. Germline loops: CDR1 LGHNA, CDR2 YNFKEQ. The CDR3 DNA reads TGTGCCAGCAGCCAAGTTCTGGGCCAGTCAGGCGAGCAGTACTTC. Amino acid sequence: CASSQVLGQSGEQYF.

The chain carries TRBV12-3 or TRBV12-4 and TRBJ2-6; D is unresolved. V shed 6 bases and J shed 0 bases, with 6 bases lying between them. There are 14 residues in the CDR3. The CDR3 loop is CASRINSGANVLTF. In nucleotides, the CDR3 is TGTGCCAGCAGGATCAACTCTGGGGCCAACGTCCTGACTTTC.

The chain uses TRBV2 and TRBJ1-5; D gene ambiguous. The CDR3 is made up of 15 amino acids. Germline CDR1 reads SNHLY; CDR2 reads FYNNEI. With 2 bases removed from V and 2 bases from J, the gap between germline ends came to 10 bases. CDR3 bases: TGTGCCAGCAGTGAATATGGGTTCGGCAATCAGCCCCAGCATTTT. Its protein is CASSEYGFGNQPQHF.

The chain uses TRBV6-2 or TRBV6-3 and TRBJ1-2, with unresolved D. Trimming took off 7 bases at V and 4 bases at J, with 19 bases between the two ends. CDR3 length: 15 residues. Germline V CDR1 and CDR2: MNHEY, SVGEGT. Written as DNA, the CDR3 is TGTGCCAGCAAAAGGGTCCCGGGCGCGGGCTATGGCTACACCTTC. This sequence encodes CASKRVPGAGYGYTF.